Sequencing of this TCR beta chain was carried out in a study of post-analysis software for immune sequencing data (dated by TCRdb to about 2015). For the wider study: The recorded disease courses included relapsing-remitting, secondary progressive and progressive-relapsing multiple sclerosis, and some patients had no subtype annotation. A subset of samples was prepared in parallel using single-end sample barcoding, then pooled and co-amplified after Illumina adapter ligation. Patient repertoires were compared against some twelve previously published healthy control repertoires from donors aged about 6 to 27 years. Points the paper makes about the study in general: Strong co-clustering of samples prepared in the same batch was shown by direct clustering with F measure, prompting a batch-effect correction. Normalized Chao1 diversity was significantly lower in multiple sclerosis patients than controls, suggesting substantial peripheral T-cell clonal expansion. The multiple sclerosis patient group was slightly younger than the control group. Roughly 5 TRBV segments, including TRBV5-6, TRBV5-1 and TRBV20-1, were significantly more frequent in patients than controls.

The library was built by means of PCR. TCRdb lists the instrument as Illumina HiSeq 2500. Unique molecular identifiers were incorporated into TCR beta cDNA libraries to reduce PCR and sequencing biases. Every 1 to 10 million input T cells yielded approximately 500,000 cDNA molecules, meaning each molecule approximated one T cell. The same protocol used for the earlier healthy control dataset was applied to prepare and sequence the patient libraries. Within a given batch, samples were prepared together, multiplexed and sequenced on the same HiSeq lane. The paper's data handling went like this. MIGEC was used to process the raw barcoded reads, and molecular identifier groups with only a single read were discarded before consensus assembly and CDR3 extraction. VDJtools was used for post-analysis of the clonotype tables, with diversity normalized by down-sampling every dataset to the smallest sample size. To correct batch-related cross-sample contamination, repertoire overlap clustering matched CDR3 amino acid sequences but not nucleotide sequences. Using fastp trimming at Q25 and MiXCR clonotype assembly, TCRdb reanalyzed the public sequencing data and kept in-frame beta chains. Rows are unified per CDR3 protein, each entry keeping the most common DNA and genes. The V and J calls reflect TCRdb's pipeline rather than the authors' work. This sample comprises about 540,000 distinct CDR3 sequences, about a third of them detected only once. The top ten constitute around 6% of the sample.

In the germline V gene (reference sequence), CDR1 corresponds to DFQATT and CDR2 to SNEGSKA. Trimming takes 6 bases from V and 2 bases from J, and the germline ends sit 18 bases apart. The CDR3, from cysteine to phenylalanine, totals 15 residues. The DNA shown is the 45-base CDR3, in frame from base 1. To note about this clonotype: Its recognized antigen is unknown. No base quality information exists; no much larger clone differs at one position.

To demonstrate the VDJtools post-analysis software, the study profiled TCR beta repertoires from the peripheral blood of about 13 young patients with multiple sclerosis. The patients with multiple sclerosis were children and adolescents between about 6 and 15 years of age. This sequence uses TRBV20-1 and TRBJ2-3; TRBD2 is possibly the D segment (7 matching bases). Material for sequencing was blood. The sequence came from a girl aged 2-17 years with multiple sclerosis. CDR3 reads: CSAGGRGENTDTQYF. The bases read TGCAGTGCGGGGGGGCGCGGGGAGAACACAGATACGCAGTATTTT.